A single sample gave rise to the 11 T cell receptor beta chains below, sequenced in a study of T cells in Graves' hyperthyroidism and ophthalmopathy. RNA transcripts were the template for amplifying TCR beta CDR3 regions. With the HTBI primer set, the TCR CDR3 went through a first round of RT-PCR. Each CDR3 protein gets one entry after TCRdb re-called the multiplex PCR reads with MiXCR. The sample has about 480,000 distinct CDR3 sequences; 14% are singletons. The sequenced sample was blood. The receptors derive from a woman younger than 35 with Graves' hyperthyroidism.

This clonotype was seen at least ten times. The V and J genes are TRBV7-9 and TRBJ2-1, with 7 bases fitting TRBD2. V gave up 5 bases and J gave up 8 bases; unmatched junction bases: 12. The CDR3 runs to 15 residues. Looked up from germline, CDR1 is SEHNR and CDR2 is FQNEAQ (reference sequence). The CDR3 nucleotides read TGTGCCAGCAGCCTACGGGGCGGGAGCTTTGATGAGCAGTTCTTC. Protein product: CASSLRGGSFDEQFF.

The CDR3 DNA follows: TGCAGTGCTAGAAGAAGCGGGAGAGGTGGGTCTAGCACAGATACGCAGTATTTT. Translation: CSARRSGRGGSSTDTQYF. This chain connects TRBV20-1 to TRBJ2-3; 8 nucleotides agree with TRBD2. This CDR3 is built from 18 residues. CDR1 and CDR2 (germline): DFQATT, SNEGSKA (reference sequence). V lost 2 bases to trimming and J lost 0 bases; unmatched junction nucleotides: 13.

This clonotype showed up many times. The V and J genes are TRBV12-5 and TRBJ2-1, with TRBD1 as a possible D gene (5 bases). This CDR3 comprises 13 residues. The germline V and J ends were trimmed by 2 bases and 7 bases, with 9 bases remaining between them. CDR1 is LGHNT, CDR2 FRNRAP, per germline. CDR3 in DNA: TGTGCTAGTGGTTTGTCAAGGGGAAATGAGCAGTTCTTC. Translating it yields CASGLSRGNEQFF.

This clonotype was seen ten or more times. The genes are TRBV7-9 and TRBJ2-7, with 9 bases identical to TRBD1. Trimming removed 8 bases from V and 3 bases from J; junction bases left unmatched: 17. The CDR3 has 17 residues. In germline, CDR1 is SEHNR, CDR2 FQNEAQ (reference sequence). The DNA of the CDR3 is TGTGCCAGCCGTGGGACCGGGACAGGGCCTTCCCTCTACGAGCAGTACTTC. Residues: CASRGTGTGPSLYEQYF.

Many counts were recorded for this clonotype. CDR3 residues: CASSTRTGRADTQYF. CDR3 DNA: TGTGCCAGCAGCACCCGGACAGGGAGGGCAGATACGCAGTATTTT. The chain recombines TRBV3-1 with TRBJ2-3, with D possibly TRBD1 on 8 matching bases. Germline V gene sequence: CDR1 LGHDT, CDR2 YNNKEL (reference sequence). The CDR3 has 15 amino acids. With 5 bases removed from V and 4 bases from J, the gap between germline ends came to 16 bases.

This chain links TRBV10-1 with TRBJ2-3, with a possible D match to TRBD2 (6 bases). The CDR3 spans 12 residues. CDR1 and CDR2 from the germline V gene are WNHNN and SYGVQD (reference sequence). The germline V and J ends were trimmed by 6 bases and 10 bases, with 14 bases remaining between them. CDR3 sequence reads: CASSVQGGPQYF. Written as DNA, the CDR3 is TGCGCCAGCAGCGTACAAGGAGGGCCGCAGTATTTT.

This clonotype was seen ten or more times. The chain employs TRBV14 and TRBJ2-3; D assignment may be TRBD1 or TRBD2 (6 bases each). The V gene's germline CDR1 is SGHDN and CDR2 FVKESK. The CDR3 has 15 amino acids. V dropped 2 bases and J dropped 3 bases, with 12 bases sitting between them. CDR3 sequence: CASSQQQGGTDTQYF. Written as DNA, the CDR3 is TGTGCCAGCAGCCAACAACAGGGAGGTACAGATACGCAGTATTTT.

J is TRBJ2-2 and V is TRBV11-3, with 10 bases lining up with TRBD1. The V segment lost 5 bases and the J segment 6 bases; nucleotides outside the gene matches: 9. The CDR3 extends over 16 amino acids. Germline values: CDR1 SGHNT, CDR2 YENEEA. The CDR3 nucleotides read TGTGCCAGCAGCCTACCGGGACAGGGGTCCCCCGGGGAGCTGTTTTTT. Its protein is CASSLPGQGSPGELFF. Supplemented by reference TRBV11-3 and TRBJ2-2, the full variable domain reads EAGVVQSPRYKIIEKKQPVAFWCNPISGHNTLYWYLQNLGQGPELLIRYENEEAVDDSQLPKDRFSAERLKGVDSTLKIQPAELGDSAVYLCASSLPGQGSPGELFFGEGSRLTVL.

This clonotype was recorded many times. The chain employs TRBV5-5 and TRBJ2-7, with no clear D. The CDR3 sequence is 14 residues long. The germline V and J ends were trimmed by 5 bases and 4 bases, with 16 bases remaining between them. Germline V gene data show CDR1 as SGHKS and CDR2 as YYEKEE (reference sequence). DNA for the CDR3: TGTGCCAGCAGAAATAGGACGGATCGTTACGAGCAGTACGTC. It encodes CASRNRTDRYEQYV.

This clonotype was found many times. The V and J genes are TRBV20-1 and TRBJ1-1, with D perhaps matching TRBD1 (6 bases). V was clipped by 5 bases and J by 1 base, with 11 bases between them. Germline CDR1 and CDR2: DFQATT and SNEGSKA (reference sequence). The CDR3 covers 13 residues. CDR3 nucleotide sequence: TGCAGTGCTGACGACAGGAGGAACACTGAAGCTTTCTTT. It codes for CSADDRRNTEAFF.

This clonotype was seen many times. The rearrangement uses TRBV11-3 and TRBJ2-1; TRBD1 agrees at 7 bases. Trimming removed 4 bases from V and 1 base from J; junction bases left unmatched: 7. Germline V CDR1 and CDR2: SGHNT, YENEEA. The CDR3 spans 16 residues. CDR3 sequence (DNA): TGTGCCAGCAGCTACGAGACAGGGTCGTCCTACAATGAGCAGTTCTTC. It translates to CASSYETGSSYNEQFF.